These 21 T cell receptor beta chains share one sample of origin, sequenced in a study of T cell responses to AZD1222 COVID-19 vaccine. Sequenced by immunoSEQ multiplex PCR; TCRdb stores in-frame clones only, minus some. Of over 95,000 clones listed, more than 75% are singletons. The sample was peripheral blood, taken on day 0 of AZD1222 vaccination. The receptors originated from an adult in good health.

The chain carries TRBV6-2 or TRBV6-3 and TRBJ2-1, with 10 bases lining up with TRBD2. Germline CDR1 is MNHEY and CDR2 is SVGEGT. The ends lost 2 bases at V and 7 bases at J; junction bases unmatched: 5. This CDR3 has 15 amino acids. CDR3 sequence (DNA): TGTGCCAGCAGTTACATAGCGGGAGGCGCAAATGAGCAGTTCTTC. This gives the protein CASSYIAGGANEQFF.

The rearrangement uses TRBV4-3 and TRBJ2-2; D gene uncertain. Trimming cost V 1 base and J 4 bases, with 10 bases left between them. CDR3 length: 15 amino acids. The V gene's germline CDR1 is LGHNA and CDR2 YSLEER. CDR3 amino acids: CASSQVVGPTGELFF. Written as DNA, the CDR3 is TGCGCCAGCAGCCAAGTGGTCGGGCCCACCGGGGAGCTGTTTTTT.

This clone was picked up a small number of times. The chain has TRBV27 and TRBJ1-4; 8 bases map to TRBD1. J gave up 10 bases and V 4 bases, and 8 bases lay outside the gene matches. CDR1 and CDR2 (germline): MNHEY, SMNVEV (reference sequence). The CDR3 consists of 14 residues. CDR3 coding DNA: TGTGCCAGCAGTTACAAGGACAGGGTAGGAAAACTGTTTTTT. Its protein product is CASSYKDRVGKLFF.

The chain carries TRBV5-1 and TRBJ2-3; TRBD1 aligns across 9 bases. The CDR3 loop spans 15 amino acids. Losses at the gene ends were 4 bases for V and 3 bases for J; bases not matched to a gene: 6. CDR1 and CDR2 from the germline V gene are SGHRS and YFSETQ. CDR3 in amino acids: CASSPGTGKTDTQYF. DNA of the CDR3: TGCGCCAGCAGCCCCGGGACAGGGAAAACAGATACGCAGTATTTT. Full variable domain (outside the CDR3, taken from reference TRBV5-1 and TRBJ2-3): KAGVTQTPRYLIKTRGQQVTLSCSPISGHRSVSWYQQTPGQGLQFLFEYFSETQRNKGNFPGRFSGRQFSNSRSEMNVSTLELGDSALYLCASSPGTGKTDTQYFGPGTRLTVL.

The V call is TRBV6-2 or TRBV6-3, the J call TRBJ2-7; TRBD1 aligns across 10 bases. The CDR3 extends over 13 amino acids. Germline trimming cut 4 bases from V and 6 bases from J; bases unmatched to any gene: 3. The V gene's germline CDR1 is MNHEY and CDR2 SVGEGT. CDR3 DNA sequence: TGTGCCAGCAGTTCCCGACAGGGGGCCGAGCAGTACTTC. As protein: CASSSRQGAEQYF.

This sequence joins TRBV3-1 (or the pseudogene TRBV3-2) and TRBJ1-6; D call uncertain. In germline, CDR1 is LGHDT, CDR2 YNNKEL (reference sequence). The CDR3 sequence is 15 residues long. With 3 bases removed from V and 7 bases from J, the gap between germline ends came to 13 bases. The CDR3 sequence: CASSQGRARNSPLHF. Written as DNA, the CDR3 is TGTGCCAGCAGCCAGGGTCGGGCGCGGAATTCACCCCTCCACTTT.

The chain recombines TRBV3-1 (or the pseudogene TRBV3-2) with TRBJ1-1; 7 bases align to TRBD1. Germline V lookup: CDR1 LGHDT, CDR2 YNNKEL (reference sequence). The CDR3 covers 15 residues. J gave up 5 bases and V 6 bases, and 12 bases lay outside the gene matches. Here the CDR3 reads CASSTGVGEWTEAFF. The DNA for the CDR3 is TGTGCCAGCAGTACAGGGGTTGGAGAATGGACTGAAGCTTTCTTT.

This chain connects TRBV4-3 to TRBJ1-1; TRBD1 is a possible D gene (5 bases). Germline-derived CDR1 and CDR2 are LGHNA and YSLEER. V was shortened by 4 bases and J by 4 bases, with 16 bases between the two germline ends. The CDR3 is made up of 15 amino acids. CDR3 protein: CASSRSQGFITEAFF. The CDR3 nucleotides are TGCGCCAGCAGCCGAAGTCAGGGATTCATCACTGAAGCTTTCTTT.

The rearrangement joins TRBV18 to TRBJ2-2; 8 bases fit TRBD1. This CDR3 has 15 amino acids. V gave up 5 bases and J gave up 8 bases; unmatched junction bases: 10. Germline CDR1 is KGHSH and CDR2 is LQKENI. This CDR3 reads CASSTTGVSAGELFF. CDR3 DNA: TGTGCCAGCTCAACGACAGGGGTATCAGCGGGGGAGCTGTTTTTT.

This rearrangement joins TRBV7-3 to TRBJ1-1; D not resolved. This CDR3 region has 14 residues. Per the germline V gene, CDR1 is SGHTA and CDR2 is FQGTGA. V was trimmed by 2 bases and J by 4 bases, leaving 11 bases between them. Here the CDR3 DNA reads TGTGCCAGCAGCTTAGTTGGTACCGGCACTGAAGCTTTCTTT. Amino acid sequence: CASSLVGTGTEAFF.

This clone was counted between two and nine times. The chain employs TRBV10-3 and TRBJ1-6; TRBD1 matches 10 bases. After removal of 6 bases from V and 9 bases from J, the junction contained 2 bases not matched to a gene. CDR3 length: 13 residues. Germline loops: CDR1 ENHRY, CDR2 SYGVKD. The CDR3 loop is CAISRDRGSPLHF. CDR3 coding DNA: TGTGCCATCAGCCGGGACAGGGGTTCACCCCTCCACTTT.

CDR3 nucleotides: TGTGCCAGCAGTGAGAGGGTGGGGTCATTCAATCAGCCCCAGCATTTT. It yields the protein CASSERVGSFNQPQHF. The genes are TRBV6-1 and TRBJ1-5; D gene ambiguous. CDR3 length: 16 residues. The germline V and J ends were trimmed by 3 bases and 3 bases, with 15 bases remaining between them. Germline CDR1 is MNHNS and CDR2 is SASEGT.

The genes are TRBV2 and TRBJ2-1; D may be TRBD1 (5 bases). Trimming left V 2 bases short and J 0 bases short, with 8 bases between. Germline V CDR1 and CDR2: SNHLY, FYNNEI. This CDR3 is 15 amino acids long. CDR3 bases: TGTGCCAGCAGTGAACCAGGGTTCTCCTACAATGAGCAGTTCTTC. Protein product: CASSEPGFSYNEQFF.

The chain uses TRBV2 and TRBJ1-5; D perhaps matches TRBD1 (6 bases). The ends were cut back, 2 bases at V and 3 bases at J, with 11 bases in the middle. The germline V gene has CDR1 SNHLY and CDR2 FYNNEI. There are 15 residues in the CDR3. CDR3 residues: CASSERGGPNQPQHF. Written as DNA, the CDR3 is TGTGCCAGCAGTGAACGGGGGGGCCCCAATCAGCCCCAGCATTTT.

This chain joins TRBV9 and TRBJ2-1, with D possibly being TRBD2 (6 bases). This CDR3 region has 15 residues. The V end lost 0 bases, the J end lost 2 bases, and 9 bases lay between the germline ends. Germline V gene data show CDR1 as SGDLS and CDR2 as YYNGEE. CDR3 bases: TGTGCCAGCAGCGTAGTTGGGACTCCCTACAATGAGCAGTTCTTC. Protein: CASSVVGTPYNEQFF.

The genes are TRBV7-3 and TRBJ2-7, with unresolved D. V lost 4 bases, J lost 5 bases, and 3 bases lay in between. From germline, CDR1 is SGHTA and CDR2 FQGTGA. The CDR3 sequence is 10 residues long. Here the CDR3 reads CASSSHEQYF. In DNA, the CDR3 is TGTGCCAGCAGCTCTCACGAGCAGTACTTC.

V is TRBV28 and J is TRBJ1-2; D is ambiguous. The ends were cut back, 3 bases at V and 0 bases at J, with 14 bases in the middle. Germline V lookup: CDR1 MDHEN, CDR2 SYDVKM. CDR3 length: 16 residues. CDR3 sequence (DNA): TGTGCCAGCAGTTTCGTCGGTCTGGGATCTAACTATGGCTACACCTTC. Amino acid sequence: CASSFVGLGSNYGYTF.

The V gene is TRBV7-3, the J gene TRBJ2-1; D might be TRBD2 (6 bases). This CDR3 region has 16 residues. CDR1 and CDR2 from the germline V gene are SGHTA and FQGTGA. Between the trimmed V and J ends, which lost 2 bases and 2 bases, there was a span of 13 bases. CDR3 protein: CASSLSFGGTYNEQFF. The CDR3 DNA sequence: TGTGCCAGCAGCTTATCGTTTGGCGGGACCTACAATGAGCAGTTCTTC.

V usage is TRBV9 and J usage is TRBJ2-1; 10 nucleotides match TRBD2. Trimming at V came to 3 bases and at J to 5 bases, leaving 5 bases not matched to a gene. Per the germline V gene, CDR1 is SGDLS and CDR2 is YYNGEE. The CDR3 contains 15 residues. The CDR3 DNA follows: TGTGCCAGCAGCGAAGGACTAGCGGCAAACAATGAGCAGTTCTTC. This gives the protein CASSEGLAANNEQFF. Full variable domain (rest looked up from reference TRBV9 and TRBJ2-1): DSGVTQTPKHLITATGQRVTLRCSPRSGDLSVYWYQQSLDQGLQFLIQYYNGEERAKGNILERFSAQQFPDLHSELNLSSLELGDSALYFCASSEGLAANNEQFFGPGTRLTVL.

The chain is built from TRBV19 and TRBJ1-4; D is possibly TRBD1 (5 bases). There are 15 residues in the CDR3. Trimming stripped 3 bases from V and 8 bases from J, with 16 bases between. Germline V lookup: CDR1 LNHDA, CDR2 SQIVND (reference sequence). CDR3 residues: CASSIGRRDGEKLFF. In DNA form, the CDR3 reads TGTGCCAGTAGTATTGGAAGAAGGGACGGAGAAAAACTGTTTTTT.

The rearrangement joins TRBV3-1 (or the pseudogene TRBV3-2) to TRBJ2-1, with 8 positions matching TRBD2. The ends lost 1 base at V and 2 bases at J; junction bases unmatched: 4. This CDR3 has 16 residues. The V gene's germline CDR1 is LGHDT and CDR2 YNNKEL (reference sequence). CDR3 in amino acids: CASSQGSSGTYNEQFF. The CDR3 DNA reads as TGTGCCAGCAGCCAAGGAAGTAGCGGGACCTACAATGAGCAGTTCTTC.